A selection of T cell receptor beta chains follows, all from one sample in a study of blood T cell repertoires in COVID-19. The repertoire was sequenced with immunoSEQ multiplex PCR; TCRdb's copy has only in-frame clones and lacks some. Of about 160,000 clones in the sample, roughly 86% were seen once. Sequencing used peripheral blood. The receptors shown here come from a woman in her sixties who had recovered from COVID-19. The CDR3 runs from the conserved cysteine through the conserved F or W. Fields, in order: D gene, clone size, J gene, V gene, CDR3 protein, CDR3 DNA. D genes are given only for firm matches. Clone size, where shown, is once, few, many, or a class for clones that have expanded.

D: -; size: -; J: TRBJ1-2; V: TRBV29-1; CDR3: CSVEAGRGYGYTF; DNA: TGCAGCGTTGAAGCTGGACGGGGCTATGGCTACACCTTC
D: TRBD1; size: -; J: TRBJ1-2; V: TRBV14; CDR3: CASSLTPGQGNYGYTF; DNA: TGTGCCAGCAGCCTCACCCCGGGACAGGGAAACTATGGCTACACCTTC
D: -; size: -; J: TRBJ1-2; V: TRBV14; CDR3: CASSRLQGGYGYTF; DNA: TGTGCCAGCAGCCGCCTACAGGGTGGCTATGGCTACACCTTC
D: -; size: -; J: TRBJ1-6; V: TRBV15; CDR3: CATSIQRADSPLHF; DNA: TGTGCCACCAGTATCCAGCGGGCGGACTCACCCCTCCACTTT
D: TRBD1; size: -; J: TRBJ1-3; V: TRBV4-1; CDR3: CASNHGTGSSLRGNTIYF; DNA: TGCGCCAGCAACCACGGGACAGGATCCTCTTTGCGGGGAAACACCATATATTTT
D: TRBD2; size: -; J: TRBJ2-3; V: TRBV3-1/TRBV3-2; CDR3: CASRSGGVDGYTQYF; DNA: TGTGCCAGCAGGAGCGGGGGGGTTGATGGGTATACGCAGTATTTT
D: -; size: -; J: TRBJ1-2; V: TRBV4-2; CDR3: CASSRGGVAADYGYTF; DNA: TGTGCCAGCAGCCGGGGAGGGGTGGCAGCTGACTATGGCTACACCTTC
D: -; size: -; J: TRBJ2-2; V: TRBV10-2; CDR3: CASTDSWDTGELFF; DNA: TGCGCCAGCACAGACTCATGGGACACCGGGGAGCTGTTTTTT
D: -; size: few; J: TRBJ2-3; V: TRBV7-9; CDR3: CASSLALDPTDTQYF; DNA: TGTGCCAGCAGCTTAGCCCTAGACCCGACGGATACGCAGTATTTT
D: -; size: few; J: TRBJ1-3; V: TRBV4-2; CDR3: CASSQGGGLHGNTIYF; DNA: TGTGCCAGCAGCCAAGGGGGGGGGTTACATGGAAACACCATATATTTT
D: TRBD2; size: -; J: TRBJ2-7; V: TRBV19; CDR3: CASSPGTSEGEQYF; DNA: TGTGCCAGTAGCCCCGGGACTAGCGAGGGCGAGCAGTACTTC
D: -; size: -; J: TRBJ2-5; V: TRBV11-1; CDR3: CASSSQGQETQYF; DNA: TGTGCCAGCAGCTCTCAGGGGCAAGAGACCCAGTACTTC
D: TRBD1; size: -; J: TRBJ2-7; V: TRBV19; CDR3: CASSPGGYEQYF; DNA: TGTGCCAGTAGCCCAGGGGGCTACGAGCAGTACTTC
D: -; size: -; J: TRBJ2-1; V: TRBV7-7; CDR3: CASSLGPRGGYNEQFF; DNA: TGTGCTAGCAGCTTAGGTCCGAGGGGGGGTTACAATGAGCAGTTCTTC
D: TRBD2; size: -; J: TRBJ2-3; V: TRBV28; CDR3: CASYSGGRYTDTQYF; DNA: TGTGCCAGCTATAGCGGGGGGAGATACACAGATACGCAGTATTTT
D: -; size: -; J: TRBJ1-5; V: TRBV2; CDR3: CASSEAVLPQHF; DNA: TGTGCCAGCAGTGAAGCCGTTTTGCCCCAGCATTTT
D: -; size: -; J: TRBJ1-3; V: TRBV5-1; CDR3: CASSLGGVSGNTIYF; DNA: TGCGCCAGCAGCTTGGGAGGTGTCTCTGGAAACACCATATATTTT
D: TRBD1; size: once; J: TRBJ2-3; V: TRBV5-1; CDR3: CASSPLFPGQGTDTQYF; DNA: TGCGCCAGCAGCCCATTATTTCCGGGACAGGGGACAGATACGCAGTATTTT
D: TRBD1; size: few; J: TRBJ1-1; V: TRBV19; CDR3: CASSIGQGNTEAFF; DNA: TGTGCCAGTAGTATAGGACAGGGGAACACTGAAGCTTTCTTT
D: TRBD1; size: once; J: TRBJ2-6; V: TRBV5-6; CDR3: CASSSILTGAGANVLTF; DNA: TGTGCCAGCAGCTCGATTCTAACAGGGGCTGGGGCCAACGTCCTGACTTTC
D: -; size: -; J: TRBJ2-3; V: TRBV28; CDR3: CASLRGGPSTDTQYF; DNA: TGTGCCAGCCTTCGCGGAGGGCCTAGCACAGATACGCAGTATTTT
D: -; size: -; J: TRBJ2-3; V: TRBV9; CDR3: CASSPHRQVSDTQYF; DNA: TGTGCCAGCAGCCCCCACCGTCAGGTCTCAGATACGCAGTATTTT
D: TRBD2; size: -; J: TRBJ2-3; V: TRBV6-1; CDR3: CASSEVSGGTDTQYF; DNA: TGTGCCAGCAGTGAAGTGAGCGGGGGCACAGATACGCAGTATTTT
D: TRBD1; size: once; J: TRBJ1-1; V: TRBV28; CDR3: CASRDRGWEEAFF; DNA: TGTGCCAGCCGGGACAGGGGCTGGGAGGAAGCTTTCTTT
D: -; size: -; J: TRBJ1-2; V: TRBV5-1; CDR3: CASSLEGSGGYTF; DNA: TGCGCCAGCAGCTTGGAGGGGTCCGGGGGCTACACCTTC